The 25 T cell receptor beta chains listed next were all sequenced from one sample in a study of blood T cells in healthy people across ages. It was with a sample-barcoded 5' primer and a J-beta primer mix that a second PCR of about 6 to 11 cycles was run. TCRdb reprocessed the 5' RACE reads via MiXCR and lists one record per CDR3 protein. The sample carries about 630,000 distinct CDR3 sequences, roughly 21% recorded once. The sequenced material came from blood. These receptors all stem from a man between 65 and 85 years old in good health.

The chain couples TRBV5-6 to TRBJ1-1; D remains ambiguous. Between the trimmed V and J ends, which lost 4 bases and 2 bases, there was a span of 6 bases. The CDR3 has 12 residues. Germline assignment: CDR1 SGHDT and CDR2 YYEEEE. The CDR3 region has the DNA TGTGCCAGCAGCCCTCGTAACACTGAAGCTTTCTTT. Protein sequence: CASSPRNTEAFF.

The chain uses TRBV12-3 or TRBV12-4 and TRBJ2-7, with 9 bases identical to TRBD1. V lost 4 bases, J lost 5 bases, and 9 bases stayed unmatched. This CDR3 is built from 15 residues. The CDR3 coding sequence is TGTGCCAGCAGTTCCGCCGGGACAGGGAACGACGAGCAGTACTTC. It yields the protein CASSSAGTGNDEQYF.

In this sample, this clonotype turned up a few times. The chain carries TRBV4-1 and TRBJ2-1, with 10 bases aligning to TRBD1. The CDR3 runs to 18 residues. V lost 5 bases and J lost 2; bases outside the gene matches: 12. Looked up from germline, CDR1 is MGHRA and CDR2 is YSYEKL. In nucleotides, the CDR3 is TGCGCCAGCAGCAAATCCGGGACAGGGGCTAAAACCTACAATGAGCAGTTCTTC. Encoded protein: CASSKSGTGAKTYNEQFF.

The rearrangement links TRBV20-1 to TRBJ1-4; D gene ambiguous. CDR1 DFQATT and CDR2 SNEGSKA come from the germline V gene (reference sequence). The CDR3 has 14 residues. With 1 base removed from V and 1 base from J, the gap between germline ends came to 7 bases. CDR3 loop: CSARVGLTNEKLFF. The CDR3 DNA reads TGCAGTGCTAGAGTCGGGTTAACTAATGAAAAACTGTTTTTT.

The CDR3 sequence is CASSLGRTGGYEQYF. The DNA for the CDR3 is TGTGCCAGCAGCTTAGGGCGGACAGGGGGCTACGAGCAGTACTTC. V and J are TRBV7-2 and TRBJ2-7; 10 bases fit TRBD1. CDR3 length: 15 residues. The V and J ends lost 1 base and 3 bases, in that order; junction bases with no gene match: 3. In germline, CDR1 is SGHTA, CDR2 FQGNSA.

V gene TRBV20-1 combines with J gene TRBJ1-5; a possible D gene is TRBD1 (5 bases). Germline CDR1 is DFQATT and CDR2 is SNEGSKA (reference sequence). This CDR3 is 14 amino acids long. Trimming left V 1 base short and J 4 bases short, with 11 bases between. CDR3 in amino acids: CSARAGLHNQPQHF. The CDR3 region has the DNA TGCAGTGCTAGAGCGGGACTTCATAATCAGCCCCAGCATTTT.

In the case of this clonotype: Germline is not matched at one junction end, which may reflect a read error. The rearrangement joins TRBV5-6 to TRBJ2-5; TRBD2 agrees at 11 bases. CDR3 length: 12 residues. Looked up from germline, CDR1 is SGHDT and CDR2 is YYEEEE. CDR3 region: CASSLVGGTSGF. CDR3 nucleotide sequence: TGTGCCAGCAGCTTAGTCGGAGGGACTAGCGGTTTC.

The table lists this clonotype with a few counts. The CDR3 sequence is CASNRPPNEQFF. CDR3 sequence (DNA): TGTGCCAGCAATCGCCCCCCAAATGAGCAGTTCTTC. The chain links TRBV27 to TRBJ2-1; D gene ambiguous. The ends were cut back, 7 bases at V and 7 bases at J, with 11 bases in the middle. The CDR3 sequence is 12 residues long. Per germline, CDR1 MNHEY and CDR2 SMNVEV (reference sequence).

The V call is TRBV29-1, the J call TRBJ2-7, with D maybe TRBD1 (5 bases). V lost 7 bases and J lost 2, with 18 bases in between. Germline V CDR1 and CDR2: SQVTM, ANQGSEA. This CDR3 has 14 residues. The DNA for the CDR3 is TGCAGCGCCCCACGGCAGGGTTTGACCTACGAGCAGTACTTC. It yields the protein CSAPRQGLTYEQYF.

The chain combines TRBV9 with TRBJ2-3; no clear D gene. The germline gives CDR1 SGDLS, CDR2 YYNGEE. The CDR3 is 15 amino acids. V gave up 5 bases and J gave up 3 bases, with 16 bases separating them. The CDR3 region has the DNA TGTGCCAGCAGGGCCTCCCCGGCCCCTACAGATACGCAGTATTTT. Its translation: CASRASPAPTDTQYF.

The chain is built from TRBV20-1 and TRBJ2-4; tentative D call: TRBD2 (5 bases). Trimming removed 3 bases at V and 4 bases at J, with 13 bases between. In germline, CDR1 is DFQATT, CDR2 SNEGSKA (reference sequence). The CDR3 runs 14 residues. The CDR3 sequence is CSASPSEGKNIQYF. The CDR3 DNA sequence: TGCAGTGCTAGCCCCAGTGAGGGTAAAAACATTCAGTACTTC.

This clonotype was seen more than once but under ten times. The V gene is TRBV7-3, the J gene TRBJ2-2; D not resolved. The CDR3 runs 14 residues. The germline CDR1 and CDR2 sequences are SGHTA and FQGTGA. V lost 1 base and J lost 4, with 7 bases in between. CDR3 in amino acids: CASSLNAGTGELFF. In DNA form, the CDR3 reads TGTGCCAGCAGCTTAAACGCTGGCACCGGGGAGCTGTTTTTT.

This clonotype has more than one count but fewer than ten. This chain connects TRBV3-1 to TRBJ2-5, with D maybe TRBD1 (5 bases). The closer fit of TRBJ2-1 to the DNA end suggests the J call may be wrong. This CDR3 spans 11 amino acids. Germline V gene sequence: CDR1 LGHDT, CDR2 YNNKEL (reference sequence). CDR3: CATGRGNEQFF. The CDR3 DNA sequence: TGTGCCACCGGAAGGGGTAATGAGCAGTTCTTC.

The V and J genes are TRBV28 and TRBJ2-5, with D perhaps TRBD2 (5 bases). Near its end, the DNA agrees better with TRBJ2-7, so the J call may be wrong. The CDR3 runs to 12 residues. Germline V CDR1 and CDR2: MDHEN, SYDVKM. CDR3 bases: TGTGCTACAGAGGGCGGTACATACGAGCAGTACTTC. Amino acids: CATEGGTYEQYF.

The V call is TRBV5-1, the J call TRBJ1-6; D not certain. The CDR3 is made up of 14 amino acids. The V and J ends lost 0 bases and 5 bases respectively, with 6 bases between them. CDR1 SGHRS and CDR2 YFSETQ come from the germline V gene. The CDR3 bases are TGCGCCAGCAGCTTGGATCCGGATAATTCACCCCTCCACTTT. The encoded protein is CASSLDPDNSPLHF.

This clonotype turned up a few times. The rearrangement joins TRBV5-1 to TRBJ2-3; D is uncertain. Germline V gives CDR1 SGHRS, CDR2 YFSETQ. There are 14 residues in the CDR3. Trimming removed 2 bases at V and 3 bases at J, with 10 bases between. CDR3 region: CASSFIGMTDTQYF. The CDR3, as DNA: TGCGCCAGCAGCTTTATAGGGATGACAGATACGCAGTATTTT.

For this clonotype: A much larger clone lies one base from this, so it may be a read error. This chain uses TRBV7-9 with TRBJ2-7; 8 positions match TRBD2. Germline V lookup: CDR1 SEHNR, CDR2 FQNEAQ (reference sequence). The CDR3 covers 14 residues. CDR3 sequence reads: CVSRPSGSSYEQYF. The CDR3 DNA sequence: TGTGTCAGCCGACCGAGCGGGAGCTCCTACGAGCAGTACTTC.

The sample holds a few counts of this clonotype. The CDR3 sequence: CASSGTGSSYNEQFF. The DNA of the CDR3 is TGTGCCAGCAGCGGGACAGGGTCATCCTACAATGAGCAGTTCTTC. The chain uses TRBV9 and TRBJ2-1, with 8 positions matching TRBD1. V dropped 3 bases and J dropped 1; count of bases not matched to a gene: 3. The CDR3 sequence is 15 residues long. Germline-derived CDR1 and CDR2 are SGDLS and YYNGEE.

The rearrangement uses TRBV20-1 and TRBJ2-2, with D uncertain. Germline lookup yields CDR1 DFQATT and CDR2 SNEGSKA (reference sequence). The CDR3 contains 15 residues. Trimming took 6 bases from V and 3 from J, leaving 17 bases between them. CDR3 coding DNA: TGCAGTGCCCTCAAATTATCTAGAGACACCGGGGAGCTGTTTTTT. It is translated as CSALKLSRDTGELFF.

This clonotype was found a few times. The chain recombines TRBV5-6 with TRBJ1-5; 7 bases are a match to TRBD1. V lost 1 base and J lost 9; bases outside the gene matches: 1. The CDR3 sequence is 12 residues long. CDR1 is SGHDT, CDR2 YYEEEE, per germline. The CDR3 DNA is TGTGCCAGCAGCTTGTACAGGGGGCCCCAGCATTTT. Protein: CASSLYRGPQHF.

This clonotype was picked up one time. The J gene is TRBJ1-1, the V gene TRBV19; 7 bases align to TRBD1. The CDR3 spans 15 residues. Germline CDR1 LNHDA, CDR2 SQIVND (reference sequence). The junction had 7 bases not matched to a gene; V was cut back by 6 bases and J by 0 bases. This CDR3 reads CASRTTGLLNTEAFF. DNA of the CDR3: TGTGCCAGTAGAACGACAGGGCTACTGAACACTGAAGCTTTCTTT.

The table lists this clonotype with a few counts. In DNA form, the CDR3 reads TGCAGTGCTCCGGGACTAGCGGGACCGGAGGTCGACGAGCAGTACTTC. This sequence encodes CSAPGLAGPEVDEQYF. The rearrangement links TRBV20-1 to TRBJ2-5; the match to TRBD2 covers 13 bases. The end of the DNA aligns better with TRBJ2-7, so the J call may be wrong. Germline CDR1 reads DFQATT; CDR2 reads SNEGSKA (reference sequence). The CDR3 covers 16 residues.

The table lists this clonotype with a few counts. The chain is built from TRBV6-1 and TRBJ1-2; tentatively, D is TRBD1 (5 bases). The germline V gene has CDR1 MNHNS and CDR2 SASEGT. CDR3 length equals 17 residues. Trimming removed 1 base at V and 0 bases at J, with 15 bases between. CDR3 loop: CASSEDGRDRTNYGYTF. The CDR3 coding sequence is TGTGCCAGCAGTGAAGATGGCAGGGACCGAACTAACTATGGCTACACCTTC.

This clonotype was seen many times. The rearrangement uses TRBV18 and TRBJ2-5, with no clear D. Trimming removed 0 bases from V and 4 bases from J, with 9 bases in between. Germline assignment: CDR1 KGHSH and CDR2 LQKENI. CDR3 size: 14 residues. This CDR3 reads CASSPPYLRETQYF. CDR3 coding DNA: TGTGCCAGCTCACCACCGTATTTACGAGAGACCCAGTACTTC.

The table lists this clonotype with a few counts. The J gene is TRBJ1-4, the V gene TRBV25-1; D is possibly TRBD1 (5 bases). V was cut by 5 bases and J by 7 bases, with 11 bases left in between. Germline V CDR1 and CDR2: MGHDK, SYGVNS. CDR3 size: 13 residues. The CDR3 nucleotides are TGTGCCAGCAGTCGACAGAACCCTGAAAAACTGTTTTTT. It translates to CASSRQNPEKLFF.